The text below deals with one T cell receptor beta chain. The source of the sample is a study of blood T cell repertoires in COVID-19. Repertoires were generated with immunoSEQ multiplex PCR, while TCRdb's copy carries only in-frame clones and drops some. The sample holds 110,000 or so clones; about four fifths are singletons and the top ten take around 8%. This CDR3 is 16 amino acids long. With 0 bases clipped from V and 8 bases from J, the junction kept 8 bases outside the gene matches. In germline, CDR1 is SGHRS, CDR2 YFSETQ. The receptor comes from a middle-aged woman with acute or convalescent COVID-19. Sequencing was performed on peripheral blood. This chain links TRBV5-1 with TRBJ1-4, with 9 positions matching TRBD1. Here the CDR3 DNA reads TGCGCCAGCAGCTTGGGAGGGACAGGGCAGGAAGAAAAACTGTTTTTT. This codes for CASSLGGTGQEEKLFF.